The 15 T cell receptor beta chains below all came from one sample that was sequenced in a study of cytomegalovirus exposure and HLA in healthy donors. TCRdb's table, derived via immunoSEQ multiplex PCR, lists solely in-frame clones and lacks some. The sample has about 190,000 clones; about 82% are singletons. Source material: PBMCs. The origin of the receptors is a woman in her late teens or twenties in good health and CMV-seronegative.

The sample holds one count of this clone. This chain connects TRBV25-1 to TRBJ2-1; 8 nucleotides line up with TRBD2. The germline V gene encodes CDR1 MGHDK and CDR2 SYGVNS. The CDR3 has 17 residues. J gave up 6 bases and V 5 bases, and 15 bases lay outside the gene matches. CDR3 sequence (DNA): TGTGCCAGCAGTCAAATGGGGCGCGGACTAGCCTTCAATGAGCAGTTCTTC. Its translation: CASSQMGRGLAFNEQFF.

This chain links TRBV6-6 with TRBJ1-1, with a tentative D call TRBD1 (6 bases). The CDR3 length is 15 residues. The germline CDR1 and CDR2 sequences are MNHNY and SVGAGI (reference sequence). V was shortened by 2 bases and J by 4 bases, with 14 bases between the two germline ends. CDR3 sequence (DNA): TGTGCCAGCAGTTACAACACAGGGATTTTCACTGAAGCTTTCTTT. This codes for CASSYNTGIFTEAFF.

This clone appeared once. The V gene is TRBV5-1, the J gene TRBJ1-5; D is uncertain. Looked up from germline, CDR1 is SGHRS and CDR2 is YFSETQ. CDR3 length: 13 amino acids. Trimming removed 0 bases from V and 5 bases from J, with 6 bases in between. The CDR3 is CASSLGHDQPQHF. DNA for the CDR3: TGCGCCAGCAGCTTGGGACACGATCAGCCCCAGCATTTT.

The CDR3 DNA sequence: TGTGCCTGGAGTAGTAGGGAGATTCAGTACTTC. Protein product: CAWSSREIQYF. The chain couples TRBV30 to TRBJ2-7; a possible D gene is TRBD2 (5 bases). This CDR3 has 11 residues. V was cut by 2 bases and J by 10 bases, with 12 bases left in between. Looked up from germline, CDR1 is GTSNPN and CDR2 is SVGIG (reference sequence).

The V gene is TRBV5-1, the J gene TRBJ1-5; 7 nucleotides agree with TRBD1. J gave up 2 bases and V 2 bases, and 4 bases lay outside the gene matches. The CDR3 is 15 residues long. The germline V gene encodes CDR1 SGHRS and CDR2 YFSETQ. As DNA, the CDR3 is TGCGCCAGCAGCTTACAGGGGACTGGCAATCAGCCCCAGCATTTT. It yields the protein CASSLQGTGNQPQHF.

The V call is TRBV18, the J call TRBJ2-5; D remains ambiguous. The germline CDR1 and CDR2 sequences are KGHSH and LQKENI. V was shortened by 4 bases and J by 3 bases, with 12 bases between the two germline ends. The CDR3 consists of 14 residues. CDR3: CASSRGWVEETQYF. The CDR3 DNA follows: TGTGCCAGCTCACGCGGATGGGTAGAAGAGACCCAGTACTTC.

The chain uses TRBV27 and TRBJ1-2, with a weak D call TRBD1 (5 bases). CDR1 and CDR2 (germline): MNHEY, SMNVEV (reference sequence). The CDR3 runs 14 residues. Trimming pared 9 bases from V and 0 bases from J, leaving 14 bases between. The CDR3 coding sequence is TGTGCCAGTAAAACAGGTACAGCTAACTATGGCTACACCTTC. Translation gives CASKTGTANYGYTF.

In this sample, this clone turned up once. The chain is built from TRBV2 and TRBJ1-6; TRBD1 matches at 9 bases. Trimming at V came to 6 bases and at J to 10 bases, leaving 13 bases not matched to a gene. The CDR3 has 16 amino acids. From germline, CDR1 is SNHLY and CDR2 FYNNEI. CDR3 nucleotides: TGTGCCAGCAGCGAGACAGGGGGTCTGTCGGGGTCACCCCTCCACTTT. Its protein is CASSETGGLSGSPLHF. The variable domain in full, with the rest retrieved from reference TRBV2 and TRBJ1-6, is EPEVTQTPSHQVTQMGQEVILRCVPISNHLYFYWYRQILGQKVEFLVSFYNNEISEKSEIFDDQFSVERPDGSNFTLKIRSTKLEDSAMYFCASSETGGLSGSPLHFGNGTRLTVT.

V gene TRBV7-9 combines with J gene TRBJ2-5, with D possibly matching TRBD1 (6 bases). V was trimmed by 3 bases and J by 1 base, leaving 12 bases between them. CDR1 and CDR2 from the germline V gene are SEHNR and FQNEAQ (reference sequence). This CDR3 region has 15 residues. The CDR3 loop is CASSFSGVSQETQYF. The CDR3 DNA follows: TGTGCCAGCAGCTTCTCAGGGGTGTCCCAAGAGACCCAGTACTTC. Using reference TRBV7-9 and TRBJ2-5 for the parts outside the CDR3, the full variable domain is DTGVSQNPRHKITKRGQNVTFRCDPISEHNRLYWYRQTLGQGPEFLTYFQNEAQLEKSRLLSDRFSAERPKGSFSTLEIQRTEQGDSAMYLCASSFSGVSQETQYFGPGTRLLVL.

This chain links TRBV2 with TRBJ1-1; D perhaps matches TRBD1 (6 bases). CDR3 length: 15 amino acids. Deletions cut 3 bases from V and 6 bases from J, with 17 bases between. Germline V gene lookup returns CDR1 SNHLY and CDR2 FYNNEI. Here the CDR3 DNA reads TGTGCCAGCAGTGAGTGGGGGGGCGGAGGGTCTGAAGCTTTCTTT. Amino acids: CASSEWGGGGSEAFF.

The gene calls are TRBV29-1 and TRBJ2-1; 9 nucleotides agree with TRBD2. V shed 6 bases, J shed 7 bases, and the junction held 13 bases outside the gene matches. Germline V CDR1 and CDR2: SQVTM, ANQGSEA. The CDR3 extends over 15 amino acids. DNA for the CDR3: TGCAGCGTGGCAACAGGGACAGCGGGGGGTAATGAGCAGTTCTTC. It encodes CSVATGTAGGNEQFF.

V usage is TRBV7-8 and J usage is TRBJ2-3; D is unresolved. This CDR3 is built from 14 residues. Trimming took 2 bases from V and 1 from J, leaving 7 bases between them. Germline V lookup: CDR1 SGHVS, CDR2 FQNEAQ. Written as DNA, the CDR3 is TGTGCCAGCAGCTTAAGACGGGGCACAGATACGCAGTATTTT. Protein sequence: CASSLRRGTDTQYF.

This clone was seen only once. The identical CDR3 is also encoded by other nucleotide sequences in the sample. The chain links TRBV7-9 to TRBJ2-7; D is unresolved. This CDR3 is 12 amino acids long. Germline-derived CDR1 and CDR2 are SEHNR and FQNEAQ (reference sequence). V was pared by 7 bases and J by 1 base, with 8 bases between. The CDR3 loop reads CASTSGSYEQYF. The CDR3, as DNA: TGTGCCAGCACCTCCGGGTCCTACGAGCAGTACTTC.

This chain uses TRBV29-1 with TRBJ2-6, with 8 bases aligning to TRBD1. Per germline, CDR1 SQVTM and CDR2 ANQGSEA. The CDR3 extends over 17 amino acids. V lost 0 bases and J lost 0; bases outside the gene matches: 4. CDR3 nucleotide sequence: TGCAGCGTTGAAGATCGTGACAGGGGCTCTGGGGCCAACGTCCTGACTTTC. As protein: CSVEDRDRGSGANVLTF.

A few counts support this clone. The chain recombines TRBV5-6 with TRBJ1-2, with D possibly matching TRBD1 (6 bases). The CDR3 totals 15 residues. Germline-derived CDR1 and CDR2 are SGHDT and YYEEEE. Trimming pared 6 bases from V and 8 bases from J, leaving 23 bases between. DNA of the CDR3: TGTGCCAGCATCCGGAGGGATGGCGGGGGCTACGGCTACACCTTC. Protein sequence: CASIRRDGGGYGYTF. The variable domain in full, with the rest retrieved from reference TRBV5-6 and TRBJ1-2, is DAGVTQSPTHLIKTRGQQVTLRCSPKSGHDTVSWYQQALGQGPQFIFQYYEEEERQRGNFPDRFSGHQFPNYSSELNVNALLLGDSALYLCASIRRDGGGYGYTFGSGTRLTVV.